Each of the 30 T cell receptor beta chains below was sequenced from the same sample in a study of early stage breast cancer tumors. This table comes from immunoSEQ multiplex PCR, and its TCRdb copy is limited to in-frame clones, with some not included. This table holds more than 65,000 clones, approximately 80% found once. The sequenced sample consisted of blood. The source is a person aged 40-50 years with breast cancer.

The CDR3 DNA is TGCGCCAGCAGCTTGGTCCCAGGGCCCTACGAGCAGTACTTC. The encoded protein is CASSLVPGPYEQYF. V gene TRBV5-1 combines with J gene TRBJ2-7, with D perhaps TRBD1 (5 bases). V was shortened by 0 bases and J by 2 bases, with 9 bases between the two germline ends. The CDR3 contains 14 residues. The germline V gene encodes CDR1 SGHRS and CDR2 YFSETQ.

The chain recombines TRBV15 with TRBJ2-7; TRBD1 is a possible D gene (6 bases). The CDR3 length is 14 residues. Looked up from germline, CDR1 is LNHNV and CDR2 is YYDKDF (reference sequence). V lost 0 bases, J lost 4 bases, and 10 bases lay in between. Written as DNA, the CDR3 is TGTGCCACCAGCAGAGAAATGACAGGTTACGAGCAGTACTTC. Its protein is CATSREMTGYEQYF.

V is TRBV5-4 and J is TRBJ2-1; 9 bases match TRBD2. Trimming cost V 5 bases and J 4 bases; bases outside gene matches: 7. The CDR3 length is 15 residues. Germline V gene lookup returns CDR1 SGHNT and CDR2 YYREEE (reference sequence). The CDR3 DNA is TGTGCCAGCAGGTGGAGCGGGAGGTCGTACAATGAGCAGTTCTTC. Translation: CASRWSGRSYNEQFF.

CDR3 sequence reads: CASSLTSLSGNTIYF. CDR3 DNA: TGTGCCAGCAGCTTGACAAGTCTCTCTGGAAACACCATATATTTT. The rearrangement joins TRBV5-8 to TRBJ1-3; D call uncertain. The CDR3 spans 15 residues. Germline CDR1 reads SGHTS; CDR2 reads YDEGEE. V was pared by 1 base and J by 0 bases, with 8 bases between.

The V call is TRBV19, the J call TRBJ2-1; D is possibly TRBD1 (5 bases). Germline values: CDR1 LNHDA, CDR2 SQIVND (reference sequence). This CDR3 is built from 13 residues. Trimming took 7 bases from V and 4 from J, leaving 11 bases between them. In DNA, the CDR3 is TGTGCCAGTACCACGGACATTTACAATGAGCAGTTCTTC. This encodes CASTTDIYNEQFF.

J is TRBJ2-7 and V is TRBV2, with D perhaps matching TRBD1 (5 bases). The ends were cut back, 8 bases at V and 0 bases at J, with 11 bases in the middle. Germline V lookup: CDR1 SNHLY, CDR2 FYNNEI. CDR3 length: 13 amino acids. For the CDR3, the DNA is TGTGCCAGCCAGGGTAGGAACTCCTACGAGCAGTACTTC. The encoded protein is CASQGRNSYEQYF.

V gene TRBV5-1 combines with J gene TRBJ2-5; 7 nucleotides line up with TRBD2. V lost 0 bases, J lost 4 bases, and 9 bases stayed unmatched. CDR1 is SGHRS and CDR2 is YFSETQ in the germline V gene. The CDR3 loop spans 16 amino acids. CDR3 sequence (DNA): TGCGCCAGCAGCTTGGCTGGGCGGGGGAAAGGAGAGACCCAGTACTTC. Translation gives CASSLAGRGKGETQYF.

The chain is built from TRBV28 and TRBJ2-7; D uncertain. The germline V gene encodes CDR1 MDHEN and CDR2 SYDVKM. The CDR3 is 12 residues long. V gave up 6 bases and J gave up 6 bases, with 12 bases separating them. The CDR3 sequence: CASSLLMLEQYF. For the CDR3, the DNA is TGTGCCAGCAGCCTTTTAATGCTCGAGCAGTACTTC.

This clone showed up just a few times. The chain is built from TRBV30 and TRBJ1-5; D is undetermined. Germline V CDR1 and CDR2: GTSNPN, SVGIG (reference sequence). The CDR3 length is 12 residues. V lost 5 bases and J 4 bases, leaving 9 bases between the germline ends. CDR3 nucleotide sequence: TGTGCCTGGGGATGGGAGAATCAGCCCCAGCATTTT. It codes for CAWGWENQPQHF.

The chain carries TRBV19 and TRBJ1-4, with 7 bases that match TRBD1. Germline CDR1 reads LNHDA; CDR2 reads SQIVND (reference sequence). The CDR3 runs to 14 residues. The trim removed 5 bases at V and 3 bases at J, leaving 3 bases unmatched. CDR3 nucleotides: TGTGCCAGTAGTGAAGGGGGCGCTAATGAAAAACTGTTTTTT. Translated, it gives CASSEGGANEKLFF.

Written as DNA, the CDR3 is TGTGCCAGCAGACGCAGTCGGGGGGCCGGAACTGAAGCTTTCTTT. Residues: CASRRSRGAGTEAFF. This sequence joins TRBV27 and TRBJ1-1, with a weak D call TRBD1 (6 bases). CDR1 and CDR2 (germline): MNHEY, SMNVEV (reference sequence). CDR3 size: 15 residues. V gave up 6 bases and J gave up 5 bases, with 19 bases separating them.

There are a few counts of this clone. The chain has TRBV7-9 and TRBJ1-4; D possibly corresponds to TRBD1 (5 bases). CDR1 and CDR2 from the germline V gene are SEHNR and FQNEAQ (reference sequence). The CDR3 has 14 amino acids. Trimming stripped 5 bases from V and 8 bases from J, with 15 bases between. This CDR3 reads CASSATVQGEKLFF. CDR3 DNA sequence: TGTGCCAGCAGCGCGACAGTCCAAGGAGAAAAACTGTTTTTT.

The CDR3: CASSFDPPGSVRENIQYF. The CDR3 nucleotides are TGTGCCAGCAGCTTTGACCCCCCGGGGAGCGTTAGGGAAAACATTCAGTACTTC. The chain employs TRBV7-3 and TRBJ2-4; TRBD2 might be the D (5 bases). Germline loops: CDR1 SGHTA, CDR2 FQGTGA. The CDR3 has 18 residues. With 3 bases removed from V and 5 bases from J, the gap between germline ends came to 23 bases.

This chain links TRBV7-9 with TRBJ2-1; 8 positions agree with TRBD1. Germline assignment: CDR1 SEHNR and CDR2 FQNEAQ (reference sequence). The CDR3 runs 16 residues. V lost 4 bases, J lost 3 bases, and 8 bases stayed unmatched. CDR3 loop: CASSSAGTGRYNEQFF. In nucleotides, the CDR3 is TGTGCCAGCAGCTCTGCCGGGACAGGCCGCTACAATGAGCAGTTCTTC. The complete variable domain, with remaining parts taken from reference TRBV7-9 and TRBJ2-1, reads DTGVSQNPRHKITKRGQNVTFRCDPISEHNRLYWYRQTLGQGPEFLTYFQNEAQLEKSRLLSDRFSAERPKGSFSTLEIQRTEQGDSAMYLCASSSAGTGRYNEQFFGPGTRLTVL.

The gene calls are TRBV30 and TRBJ2-7; 14 nucleotides match TRBD2. The end of the DNA is better explained by TRBJ2-5, so the J call may be wrong. Germline V gives CDR1 GTSNPN, CDR2 SVGIG (reference sequence). The CDR3 consists of 15 residues. CDR3: CAWGLAGGPRETQYF. In nucleotides, the CDR3 is TGTGCCTGGGGACTAGCGGGAGGACCTAGAGAGACCCAGTACTTC.

This chain connects TRBV6-1 to TRBJ2-5; D is possibly TRBD1 (5 bases). The CDR3 loop spans 14 amino acids. Germline lookup yields CDR1 MNHNS and CDR2 SASEGT. V was clipped by 6 bases and J by 5 bases, with 16 bases between them. CDR3 loop: CASSQGSGWETQYF. The DNA of the CDR3 is TGTGCCAGCAGCCAGGGATCGGGTTGGGAGACCCAGTACTTC.

Only one count was recorded for this clone. The genes are TRBV10-3 and TRBJ2-6; 7 bases match TRBD1. The germline gives CDR1 ENHRY, CDR2 SYGVKD. J gave up 2 bases and V 0 bases, and 7 bases lay outside the gene matches. This CDR3 spans 18 amino acids. The CDR3, as DNA: TGTGCCATCAGTGAGTCAAAAGGGGGCGGAACTGGGGCCAACGTCCTGACTTTC. Encoded protein: CAISESKGGGTGANVLTF.

The sample holds a few counts of this clone. The V and J genes are TRBV15 and TRBJ1-3, with D possibly TRBD1 on 5 matching bases. The CDR3 is made up of 14 amino acids. Trimming cost V 9 bases and J 4 bases, with 16 bases left between them. The germline CDR1 and CDR2 sequences are LNHNV and YYDKDF (reference sequence). The CDR3 DNA reads as TGTGCCACGTCCGGAAGGGGACCGGGAAACACCATATATTTT. Translating it yields CATSGRGPGNTIYF.

V usage is TRBV19 and J usage is TRBJ1-1; D uncertain. Trimming took 1 base from V and 0 from J, leaving 12 bases between them. This CDR3 is built from 16 residues. CDR1 is LNHDA and CDR2 is SQIVND in the germline V gene (reference sequence). The CDR3: CASSIASAHMNTEAFF. The CDR3 DNA follows: TGTGCCAGTAGTATAGCGTCAGCCCACATGAACACTGAAGCTTTCTTT.

The CDR3 coding sequence is TGCGCCAGCAGTTCGCCAGGGAGAGGTCAGCCCCAGCATTTT. It encodes CASSSPGRGQPQHF. V usage is TRBV10-2 and J usage is TRBJ1-5; D perhaps matches TRBD1 (5 bases). V was clipped by 5 bases and J by 6 bases, with 14 bases between them. There are 14 residues in the CDR3. Germline CDR1 WSHSY, CDR2 SAAADI.

The V call is TRBV28, the J call TRBJ2-7; no clear D. This CDR3 comprises 12 residues. Trimming removed 7 bases at V and 4 bases at J, with 11 bases between. CDR1 and CDR2 from the germline V gene are MDHEN and SYDVKM. The CDR3 protein is CASTHPPYEQYF. CDR3 nucleotides: TGTGCCAGCACCCATCCCCCGTACGAGCAGTACTTC.

The table lists this clone with a count of one. The V call is TRBV7-9, the J call TRBJ2-1; TRBD2 matches at 10 bases. The CDR3 runs to 15 residues. The V segment lost 4 bases and the J segment 5 bases; nucleotides outside the gene matches: 5. CDR1 SEHNR and CDR2 FQNEAQ come from the germline V gene (reference sequence). The CDR3 nucleotides are TGTGCCAGCAGCTCCCCTAGCGGGAGAAACAATGAGCAGTTCTTC. Its translation: CASSSPSGRNNEQFF.

This rearrangement joins TRBV11-3 to TRBJ1-5; 7 nucleotides line up with TRBD1. In germline, CDR1 is SGHNT, CDR2 YENEEA. V shed 1 base, J shed 5 bases, and the junction held 11 bases outside the gene matches. The CDR3 has 17 amino acids. CDR3 in DNA: TGTGCCAGCAGCTTAGGGGTGCCAGGGGGGAACTATCAGCCCCAGCATTTT. Translated, it gives CASSLGVPGGNYQPQHF.

This clone was recorded once. As DNA, the CDR3 is TGTGCCAGCAGTTTAAGGACTAGCGGGATATTCTACGAGCAGTACTTC. Protein sequence: CASSLRTSGIFYEQYF. The chain joins TRBV28 to TRBJ2-7; 12 bases are shared with TRBD2. This CDR3 has 16 amino acids. After removal of 2 bases from V and 3 bases from J, the junction contained 5 bases not matched to a gene. The germline gives CDR1 MDHEN, CDR2 SYDVKM.

The table lists this clone with a count of one. V is TRBV18 and J is TRBJ1-1, with D unresolved. The length of the CDR3 is 14 residues. The germline gives CDR1 KGHSH, CDR2 LQKENI. Trimming removed 3 bases at V and 0 bases at J, with 8 bases between. In nucleotides, the CDR3 is TGTGCCAGCTCACCCCAGAGCATGAACACTGAAGCTTTCTTT. Translation gives CASSPQSMNTEAFF.

V gene TRBV18 combines with J gene TRBJ2-7; D unresolved. The V end was cut by 5 bases, the J end by 2 bases, with 10 bases between. The CDR3 consists of 13 residues. Germline CDR1 is KGHSH and CDR2 is LQKENI. In DNA form, the CDR3 reads TGTGCCAGCTCATTCGTGGGGACCTACGAGCAGTACTTC. Translated: CASSFVGTYEQYF.

The genes are TRBV7-9 and TRBJ2-4; D is ambiguous. Trimming removed 5 bases from V and 0 bases from J, with 11 bases in between. Germline V gives CDR1 SEHNR, CDR2 FQNEAQ (reference sequence). The CDR3 covers 15 residues. The DNA of the CDR3 is TGTGCCAGCAGCAGTCCTCGGCTAGCCAAAAACATTCAGTACTTC. This sequence encodes CASSSPRLAKNIQYF.

This sequence joins TRBV9 and TRBJ2-7; 9 bases fit TRBD1. The CDR3 is made up of 14 amino acids. CDR1 is SGDLS and CDR2 is YYNGEE in the germline V gene. V was pared by 4 bases and J by 3 bases, with 5 bases of the junction left unmatched. CDR3 region: CASSLTGGNYEQYF. As DNA, the CDR3 is TGTGCCAGCAGCTTGACAGGGGGGAACTACGAGCAGTACTTC.

This chain joins TRBV29-1 and TRBJ1-2; tentatively, D is TRBD1 (6 bases). Per the germline V gene, CDR1 is SQVTM and CDR2 is ANQGSEA. The CDR3 runs 11 residues. V lost 6 bases and J lost 8, with 13 bases in between. The CDR3 nucleotides read TGCAGCGTGGGGGGCCCCGAGGGCTACACCTTC. Translation: CSVGGPEGYTF.

The gene calls are TRBV9 and TRBJ2-3; D call uncertain. Trimming stripped 0 bases from V and 0 bases from J, with 5 bases between. The CDR3 runs 14 residues. Germline V gene sequence: CDR1 SGDLS, CDR2 YYNGEE. CDR3 amino acids: CASSVAGSTDTQYF. CDR3 DNA: TGTGCCAGCAGCGTAGCCGGGAGCACAGATACGCAGTATTTT.